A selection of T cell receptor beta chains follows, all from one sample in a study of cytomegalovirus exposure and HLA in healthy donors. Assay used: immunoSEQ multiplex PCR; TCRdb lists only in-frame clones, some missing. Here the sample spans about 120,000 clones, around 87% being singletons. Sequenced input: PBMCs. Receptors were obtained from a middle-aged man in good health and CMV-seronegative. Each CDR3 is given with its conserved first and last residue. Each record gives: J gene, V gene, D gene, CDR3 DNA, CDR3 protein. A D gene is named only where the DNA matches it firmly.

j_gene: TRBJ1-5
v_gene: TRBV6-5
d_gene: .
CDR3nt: TGTGCCAGCAGTCCCCAGGGGAGTGGCAATCAGCCCCAGCATTTT
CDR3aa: CASSPQGSGNQPQHF

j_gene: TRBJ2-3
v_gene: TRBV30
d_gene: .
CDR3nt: TGTGCCTGGAGTGTGGGGGGGGGCCCAGATACGCAGTATTTT
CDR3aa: CAWSVGGGPDTQYF

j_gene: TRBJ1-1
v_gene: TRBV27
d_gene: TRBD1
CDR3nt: TGTGCCAGCAGTTTACGTATAGGGGGCAGCCCTGAAGCTTTCTTT
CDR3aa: CASSLRIGGSPEAFF

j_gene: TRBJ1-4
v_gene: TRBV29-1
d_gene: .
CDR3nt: TGCAGCGTTGTCCTCCCAGGAGAAAAACTGTTTTTT
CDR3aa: CSVVLPGEKLFF

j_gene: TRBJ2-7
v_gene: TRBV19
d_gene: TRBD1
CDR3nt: TGTGCCAGTAGTTACCTTCCGGGACAGGGTGGAAACGAGCAGTACTTC
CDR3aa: CASSYLPGQGGNEQYF

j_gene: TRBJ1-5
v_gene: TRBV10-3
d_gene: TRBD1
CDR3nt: TGTGCCATCAGTGGATCCGGGACAGTCGGCAATCAGCCCCAGCATTTT
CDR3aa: CAISGSGTVGNQPQHF

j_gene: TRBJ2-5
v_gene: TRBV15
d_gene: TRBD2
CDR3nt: TGTGCCACCAGCAATCCTAGCGGGGGGCTCCAAGAGACCCAGTACTTC
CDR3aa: CATSNPSGGLQETQYF

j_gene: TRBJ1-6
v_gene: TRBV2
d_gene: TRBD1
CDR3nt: TGTGCCAGCACCTACAGGGGTCTAGTCACACCCCTCCACTTT
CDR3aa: CASTYRGLVTPLHF

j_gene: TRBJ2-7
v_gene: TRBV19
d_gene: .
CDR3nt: TGTGCCAGTAGTATGCCAGGGCCCTACGAGCAGTACTTC
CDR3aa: CASSMPGPYEQYF

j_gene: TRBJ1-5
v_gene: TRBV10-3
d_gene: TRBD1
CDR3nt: TGTGCCATCAGTGAAAAAGGGGGCGGGGATCAGCCCCAGCATTTT
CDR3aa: CAISEKGGGDQPQHF

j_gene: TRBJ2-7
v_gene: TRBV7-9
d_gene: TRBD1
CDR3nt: TGTGCCAGCAGCTTAGGGACAGGGGTCTACGAGCAGTACTTC
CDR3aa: CASSLGTGVYEQYF

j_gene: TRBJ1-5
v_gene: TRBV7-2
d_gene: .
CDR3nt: TGTGCCAGCAGCCCCCTTCCGGGGGACAATCAGCCCCAGCATTTT
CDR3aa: CASSPLPGDNQPQHF

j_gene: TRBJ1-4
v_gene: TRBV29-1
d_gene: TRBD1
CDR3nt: TGCAGCGTTGACGTAGGGGGCGAGGGAAAACTGTTTTTT
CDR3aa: CSVDVGGEGKLFF

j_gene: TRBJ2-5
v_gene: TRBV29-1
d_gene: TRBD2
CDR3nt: TGCAGCGCCGAGACTAGCGGGGTGGGGGAGACCCAGTACTTC
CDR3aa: CSAETSGVGETQYF

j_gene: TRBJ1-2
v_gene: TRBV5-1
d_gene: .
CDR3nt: TGCGCCAGCAGCCAACAAACAGGGTCGTATGGCTACACCTTC
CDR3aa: CASSQQTGSYGYTF

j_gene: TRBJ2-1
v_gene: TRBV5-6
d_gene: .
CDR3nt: TGTGCCAGCAGCGAGGAAAGTTCCTACAATGAGCAGTTCTTC
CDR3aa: CASSEESSYNEQFF